The 29 T cell receptor beta chains presented below share a single source sample, sequenced in a study of cytomegalovirus exposure and HLA in healthy donors. In the PCR, 60 Vbeta and 13 Jbeta primers were used. TCRdb's copy holds only in-frame clones and misses some; the assay was immunoSEQ multiplex PCR. The sample lists about 160,000 clones, almost 80% seen once, with around 1.3% in the top ten. Input material: PBMCs. These receptors were taken from a woman aged 45 to 65 in good health and CMV-seronegative.

This clone was picked up a small number of times. J is TRBJ2-5 and V is TRBV4-1, with D uncertain. CDR1 and CDR2 (germline): MGHRA, YSYEKL. CDR3 length: 13 residues. The V gene lost 4 bases and the J gene lost 4 bases, with 10 bases spanning the gap. The CDR3 loop is CASSRGPLETQYF. The CDR3 nucleotides read TGCGCCAGCAGCCGAGGTCCATTAGAGACCCAGTACTTC.

The rearrangement links TRBV6-5 to TRBJ1-1; D possibly corresponds to TRBD1 (6 bases). The V and J ends lost 7 bases and 6 bases respectively, with 12 bases between them. Germline V gene lookup returns CDR1 MNHEY and CDR2 SVGAGI. This CDR3 has 12 amino acids. CDR3 amino acids: CASTDRIAEAFF. Written as DNA, the CDR3 is TGTGCCAGCACCGACAGGATCGCTGAAGCTTTCTTT.

V is TRBV6-6 and J is TRBJ1-3, with TRBD1 matching over 7 bases. Germline V CDR1 and CDR2: MNHNY, SVGAGI (reference sequence). V lost 5 bases and J lost 1; bases outside the gene matches: 2. The CDR3 spans 14 residues. The CDR3 is CASSTGVSGNTIYF. CDR3 nucleotides: TGTGCCAGCAGTACAGGGGTTTCTGGAAACACCATATATTTT.

This clone has just a few counts. The rearrangement uses TRBV7-2 and TRBJ1-6; perhaps TRBD1 as D (5 bases). Germline CDR1 SGHTA, CDR2 FQGNSA. Trimming removed 5 bases at V and 4 bases at J, with 15 bases between. The CDR3 totals 16 residues. CDR3 DNA: TGTGCCAGCAGCCCAAGGGGACGGGGGTATAATTCACCCCTCCACTTT. Translated, it gives CASSPRGRGYNSPLHF. The entire variable domain, with the rest obtained from reference TRBV7-2 and TRBJ1-6, is as follows: GAGVSQSPSNKVTEKGKDVELRCDPISGHTALYWYRQSLGQGLEFLIYFQGNSAPDKSGLPSDRFSAERTGGSVSTLTIQRTQQEDSAVYLCASSPRGRGYNSPLHFGNGTRLTVT.

V usage is TRBV4-3 and J usage is TRBJ1-2; 7 nucleotides align to TRBD1. After removal of 0 bases from V and 8 bases from J, the junction contained 9 bases not matched to a gene. Germline values: CDR1 LGHNA, CDR2 YSLEER. The CDR3 is 15 amino acids. The CDR3 region is CASSQEGQHYGGYTF. The DNA for the CDR3 is TGCGCCAGCAGCCAAGAGGGACAGCACTATGGGGGCTACACCTTC.

A single count supports this clone. The J gene is TRBJ2-2, the V gene TRBV5-1; TRBD1 matches at 9 bases. V gave up 1 base and J gave up 0 bases; unmatched junction bases: 13. Looked up from germline, CDR1 is SGHRS and CDR2 is YFSETQ. The length of the CDR3 is 20 residues. In DNA, the CDR3 is TGCGCCAGCAGCTTGATGGCCCCCAGGGACAGGGTCACGAACACCGGGGAGCTGTTTTTT. This sequence encodes CASSLMAPRDRVTNTGELFF.

The CDR3 spells CASLRSVNEKLFF. DNA for the CDR3: TGTGCCAGCCTAAGGAGCGTAAATGAAAAACTGTTTTTT. This chain joins TRBV7-9 and TRBJ1-4; D gene ambiguous. Germline CDR1 SEHNR, CDR2 FQNEAQ (reference sequence). The CDR3 runs to 13 residues. Trimming took off 8 bases at V and 5 bases at J, with 12 bases between the two ends.

The chain combines TRBV27 with TRBJ2-2; D unresolved. Per germline, CDR1 MNHEY and CDR2 SMNVEV (reference sequence). The CDR3 contains 15 residues. V was trimmed by 3 bases and J by 0 bases, leaving 8 bases between them. The CDR3 sequence is CASSFFKTNTGELFF. DNA of the CDR3: TGTGCCAGCAGTTTCTTTAAAACGAACACCGGGGAGCTGTTTTTT.

The gene calls are TRBV6-5 and TRBJ2-3; 10 positions match TRBD2. CDR1 and CDR2 from the germline V gene are MNHEY and SVGAGI. V shed 6 bases, J shed 3 bases, and the junction held 6 bases outside the gene matches. This CDR3 contains 15 residues. The CDR3 reads CASSNGLADTDTQYF. As DNA, the CDR3 is TGTGCCAGCAGCAACGGACTAGCGGATACAGATACGCAGTATTTT.

This clone was observed once. The CDR3 DNA sequence: TGTGCCAGTAGTAGCCGGGACAGGGTTTTTACCAACGTCCTGACTTTC. Encoded protein: CASSSRDRVFTNVLTF. The chain employs TRBV19 and TRBJ2-6, with 9 positions matching TRBD1. This CDR3 contains 16 residues. V was pared by 4 bases and J by 8 bases, with 9 bases of the junction left unmatched. From germline, CDR1 is LNHDA and CDR2 SQIVND (reference sequence). Supplemented by reference TRBV19 and TRBJ2-6, the full variable domain reads DGGITQSPKYLFRKEGQNVTLSCEQNLNHDAMYWYRQDPGQGLRLIYYSQIVNDFQKGDIAEGYSVSREKKESFPLTVTSAQKNPTAFYLCASSSRDRVFTNVLTFGAGSRLTVL.

The gene calls are TRBV7-9 and TRBJ2-5, with 9 bases identical to TRBD2. This CDR3 has 16 amino acids. J lost 5 bases, V lost 5 bases, and 12 bases had no gene match. Germline CDR1 SEHNR, CDR2 FQNEAQ (reference sequence). CDR3 region: CASSEGGGGGRETQYF. CDR3 in DNA: TGTGCCAGCAGCGAAGGGGGCGGGGGGGGCAGGGAGACCCAGTACTTC.

The chain employs TRBV10-3 and TRBJ2-7; the match to TRBD1 covers 9 bases. The CDR3 has 15 amino acids. The V and J ends lost 3 bases and 3 bases, in that order; junction bases with no gene match: 6. The V gene's germline CDR1 is ENHRY and CDR2 SYGVKD. The CDR3 DNA reads TGTGCCATCAGTGACGGGGACAGGGTGGGCTACGAGCAGTACTTC. Protein sequence: CAISDGDRVGYEQYF.

This clone was counted a few times. The chain is built from TRBV15 and TRBJ2-4; possibly TRBD1 for D (5 bases). V lost 0 bases and J 5 bases, leaving 11 bases between the germline ends. This CDR3 has 15 residues. Germline CDR1 LNHNV, CDR2 YYDKDF (reference sequence). As DNA, the CDR3 is TGTGCCACCAGCAGAGATTGGGGCAGGGAAAACATTCAGTACTTC. It translates to CATSRDWGRENIQYF.

The chain employs TRBV5-1 and TRBJ1-2, with D possibly matching TRBD1 (5 bases). Germline V gene lookup returns CDR1 SGHRS and CDR2 YFSETQ. V was shortened by 0 bases and J by 8 bases, with 11 bases between the two germline ends. This CDR3 region has 13 residues. The CDR3 sequence: CASSLGQGRGYTF. Here the CDR3 DNA reads TGCGCCAGCAGCTTGGGCCAGGGTCGAGGCTACACCTTC.

The genes are TRBV19 and TRBJ2-1; TRBD2 matches at 8 bases. Losses at the gene ends were 3 bases for V and 5 bases for J; bases not matched to a gene: 6. There are 15 residues in the CDR3. Germline V lookup: CDR1 LNHDA, CDR2 SQIVND (reference sequence). The CDR3 protein is CASSMAQRENNEQFF. As DNA, the CDR3 is TGTGCCAGTAGTATGGCTCAGCGGGAGAACAATGAGCAGTTCTTC.

The V call is TRBV5-1, the J call TRBJ1-1; tentative D call: TRBD1 (5 bases). Germline CDR1 reads SGHRS; CDR2 reads YFSETQ. V was shortened by 1 base and J by 9 bases, with 16 bases between the two germline ends. CDR3 length: 14 residues. The CDR3 DNA is TGCGCCAGCAGCTTGTTTGGAGGGGCAGGGAAAGCTTTCTTT. As protein: CASSLFGGAGKAFF.

The CDR3 is CASSYRPDYYEQYF. The CDR3 coding sequence is TGTGCCAGCAGTTACCGGCCAGACTACTACGAGCAGTACTTC. The V and J genes are TRBV6-5 and TRBJ2-7; a possible D gene is TRBD2 (5 bases). CDR1 MNHEY and CDR2 SVGAGI come from the germline V gene. CDR3 length: 14 amino acids. Trimming pared 2 bases from V and 3 bases from J, leaving 11 bases between.

The rearrangement joins TRBV6-1 to TRBJ2-2; 7 bases align to TRBD2. J lost 1 base, V lost 4 bases, and 6 bases had no gene match. The germline CDR1 and CDR2 sequences are MNHNS and SASEGT. The CDR3 totals 16 residues. The CDR3 spells CASSGFSGWNTGELFF. For the CDR3, the DNA is TGTGCCAGCAGTGGATTTAGCGGGTGGAACACCGGGGAGCTGTTTTTT.

The genes are TRBV28 and TRBJ2-1; 10 bases agree with TRBD2. Germline V gene sequence: CDR1 MDHEN, CDR2 SYDVKM. J gave up 7 bases and V 5 bases, and 5 bases lay outside the gene matches. The CDR3 runs 14 residues. CDR3 DNA sequence: TGTGCCAGCAGTGTAGCGGGAGGAGTAAATGAGCAGTTCTTC. This sequence encodes CASSVAGGVNEQFF.

This clone appeared a single time. CDR3 in DNA: TGTGCCATAACTACAGGGGTTGAAGGAAACACCATATATTTT. It codes for CAITTGVEGNTIYF. The V and J genes are TRBV10-3 and TRBJ1-3; 7 bases align to TRBD1. Germline CDR1 is ENHRY and CDR2 is SYGVKD. J lost 4 bases, V lost 9 bases, and 9 bases had no gene match. The CDR3 length is 14 residues.

The chain is built from TRBV28 and TRBJ1-4, with 7 bases identical to TRBD1. The CDR3 sequence is 15 residues long. V gave up 4 bases and J gave up 6 bases; unmatched junction bases: 8. Germline V CDR1 and CDR2: MDHEN, SYDVKM. The CDR3 DNA reads as TGTGCCAGCAGTTCACCTGGGACAGCACATGAAAAACTGTTTTTT. Its protein is CASSSPGTAHEKLFF.

The rearrangement links TRBV2 to TRBJ2-2, with no clear D. Germline CDR1 SNHLY, CDR2 FYNNEI. This CDR3 is 14 amino acids long. The V end lost 6 bases, the J end lost 0 bases, and 8 bases lay between the germline ends. The CDR3 sequence: CASRAEPNTGELFF. In nucleotides, the CDR3 is TGTGCCAGCAGGGCAGAACCGAACACCGGGGAGCTGTTTTTT.

V gene TRBV9 combines with J gene TRBJ1-1; D ambiguous. V gave up 4 bases and J gave up 0 bases, with 7 bases separating them. In germline, CDR1 is SGDLS, CDR2 YYNGEE. CDR3 size: 13 residues. As DNA, the CDR3 is TGTGCCAGCAGCCACTTGATGAACACTGAAGCTTTCTTT. This codes for CASSHLMNTEAFF.

The rearrangement links TRBV6-1 to TRBJ2-7, with 11 positions matching TRBD1. V was pared by 6 bases and J by 2 bases, with 3 bases of the junction left unmatched. This CDR3 is built from 14 residues. Germline V CDR1 and CDR2: MNHNS, SASEGT. The CDR3 sequence: CASSLGQGAYEQYF. Written as DNA, the CDR3 is TGTGCCAGCAGCTTGGGACAGGGGGCCTACGAGCAGTACTTC.

The gene calls are TRBV6-5 and TRBJ2-5, with 8 bases fitting TRBD1. Per germline, CDR1 MNHEY and CDR2 SVGAGI. Trimming removed 8 bases from V and 6 bases from J; junction bases left unmatched: 5. CDR3 length equals 12 residues. The CDR3 spells CASRDRLKTQYF. The CDR3 region has the DNA TGTGCCAGCCGGGACAGGCTAAAGACCCAGTACTTC.

The V gene is TRBV6-4, the J gene TRBJ2-2; D is perhaps TRBD2 (6 bases). Germline CDR1 is MRHNA and CDR2 is SNTAGT. The CDR3 is made up of 15 amino acids. V shed 5 bases and J shed 2 bases, with 12 bases lying between them. The CDR3 is CASSTSEGNTGELFF. CDR3 nucleotides: TGTGCCAGCAGTACCTCGGAGGGAAACACCGGGGAGCTGTTTTTT.

This clone has a single count. The gene calls are TRBV5-5 and TRBJ2-7; no firm D call. Germline V CDR1 and CDR2: SGHKS, YYEKEE (reference sequence). The CDR3 loop spans 13 amino acids. Deletions cut 2 bases from V and 3 bases from J, with 9 bases between. The CDR3 region is CASSFVGDYEQYF. CDR3 in DNA: TGTGCCAGCAGCTTTGTGGGCGACTACGAGCAGTACTTC.

J is TRBJ2-3 and V is TRBV4-2; D is perhaps TRBD2 (5 bases). This CDR3 has 19 amino acids. The germline V and J ends were trimmed by 1 base and 1 base, with 21 bases remaining between them. Germline CDR1 is LGHNA and CDR2 is YNFKEQ. CDR3 nucleotides: TGTGCCAGCAGCCAAGGCCTCGTCCTAGCCGGCCGGGGCACAGATACGCAGTATTTT. Protein sequence: CASSQGLVLAGRGTDTQYF.

V gene TRBV14 combines with J gene TRBJ2-4, with D hard to call. Germline CDR1 is SGHDN and CDR2 is FVKESK. The germline V and J ends were trimmed by 3 bases and 8 bases, with 11 bases remaining between them. This CDR3 spans 13 amino acids. The CDR3 sequence: CASSQAGSDIQYF. CDR3 nucleotide sequence: TGTGCCAGCAGCCAGGCAGGTTCGGACATTCAGTACTTC.